This T cell receptor beta chain was documented in a study of blood T cell repertoires in COVID-19. Turning to the study itself: Samples taken during acute and convalescent COVID-19 were collected in the United States, Italy and Spain. Sample material is recorded as cDNA or gDNA derived from T cells, B-cell-depleted T cells, or PBMCs.

Per germline, CDR1 SNHLY and CDR2 FYNNEI. The V and J ends lost 3 bases and 2 bases, in that order; junction bases with no gene match: 4. This CDR3 is 14 amino acids long. Libraries were prepared by immunoSEQ multiplex PCR; TCRdb keeps only in-frame clonotypes and omits some of them. The data contain about 240,000 clones, about 88% of them singletons. The TCR was taken from a woman aged 70-85 years with active or convalescent COVID-19. Sequenced material: peripheral blood. J is TRBJ2-7 and V is TRBV2, with 7 bases that match TRBD1. The CDR3 DNA sequence: TGTGCCAGCAGTGAGAACAGGGGACCCTACGAGCAGTACTTC. Residues: CASSENRGPYEQYF.